The 16 T cell receptor beta chains below were found in one sample sequenced in a study of blood T cell repertoires in COVID-19. Generated by immunoSEQ multiplex PCR, the TCRdb table keeps only in-frame clones and is missing some. This sample has a few hundred thousand clones, with around 83% found just once. The source material was PBMCs or T cells enriched from blood (not recorded which). Receptors originate from a woman in her fifties or sixties who had recovered from COVID-19.

DNA for the CDR3: TGTGCCAGCAGCCATACAGGGGGGATAAACTATGGCTACACCTTC. Protein: CASSHTGGINYGYTF. This chain uses TRBV16 with TRBJ1-2; 8 positions agree with TRBD1. There are 15 residues in the CDR3. The V segment lost 3 bases and the J segment 2 bases; nucleotides outside the gene matches: 5. Germline values: CDR1 KGHSY, CDR2 FQNENV. Looking up the rest from reference TRBV16 and TRBJ1-2 gives the full variable domain: GEEVAQTPKHLVRGEGQKAKLYCAPIKGHSYVFWYQQVLKNEFKFLISFQNENVFDETGMPKERFSAKCLPNSPCSLEIQATKLEDSAVYFCASSHTGGINYGYTFGSGTRLTVV.

This chain joins TRBV14 and TRBJ1-4, with D tentatively TRBD1 (6 bases). Germline V gives CDR1 SGHDN, CDR2 FVKESK. Trimming removed 4 bases at V and 0 bases at J, with 12 bases between. There are 16 residues in the CDR3. This CDR3 is CASSRGQMTTNEKLFF. The CDR3 DNA sequence: TGTGCCAGCAGCCGAGGACAGATGACAACTAATGAAAAACTGTTTTTT.

This sequence joins TRBV3-1 (or the pseudogene TRBV3-2) and TRBJ2-5, with 15 bases matching TRBD2. V shed 4 bases, J shed 4 bases, and the junction held 7 bases outside the gene matches. Germline values: CDR1 LGHDT, CDR2 YNNKEL (reference sequence). This CDR3 region has 17 residues. CDR3 DNA: TGTGCCAGCAGCCTCGGACTAGCGGGAGGGTTCCTAGAGACCCAGTACTTC. Translated: CASSLGLAGGFLETQYF.

Note on this clone: In the same sample, other DNA sequences code for this CDR3. The chain recombines TRBV6-2 or TRBV6-3 with TRBJ1-5; no reliable D call. The germline V gene encodes CDR1 MNHEY and CDR2 SVGEGT. The CDR3 is 14 amino acids. V was clipped by 4 bases and J by 1 base, with 8 bases between them. CDR3 in DNA: TGTGCCAGCAGTTCGCCGGGGAGCAATCAGCCCCAGCATTTT. Amino acid sequence: CASSSPGSNQPQHF.

Written as DNA, the CDR3 is TGTGCCAGCCACCCCGGGGGACCCAACACTGAAGCTTTCTTT. It is translated as CASHPGGPNTEAFF. The J gene is TRBJ1-1, the V gene TRBV7-9, with D maybe TRBD1 (5 bases). The CDR3 loop spans 14 amino acids. Germline V gene data show CDR1 as SEHNR and CDR2 as FQNEAQ (reference sequence). Trimming removed 8 bases from V and 2 bases from J, with 15 bases in between.

The chain is built from TRBV19 and TRBJ1-2, with TRBD1 as a possible D gene (5 bases). The length of the CDR3 is 16 residues. Trimming removed 6 bases from V and 4 bases from J, with 21 bases in between. Per germline, CDR1 LNHDA and CDR2 SQIVND (reference sequence). The DNA of the CDR3 is TGTGCCAGTAGGGGTGCAGGGCCGGCTTTGGGCTATGGCTACACCTTC. As protein: CASRGAGPALGYGYTF.

This clone has only a few counts. The chain employs TRBV19 and TRBJ1-5, with 8 bases aligning to TRBD1. Trimming took 6 bases from V and 13 from J; bases not matched to a gene: 11. Looked up from germline, CDR1 is LNHDA and CDR2 is SQIVND (reference sequence). The length of the CDR3 is 13 residues. CDR3 sequence reads: CASRPRDRFQQHF. CDR3 coding DNA: TGTGCCAGTAGACCCCGGGACAGGTTTCAACAGCATTTT.

The CDR3, as DNA: TGTGCCAGCAGTTACGGGGGCCCCAATCAGCCCCAGCATTTT. This encodes CASSYGGPNQPQHF. J is TRBJ1-5 and V is TRBV6-5; a possible D gene is TRBD1 (6 bases). CDR1 and CDR2 from the germline V gene are MNHEY and SVGAGI. The CDR3 extends over 14 amino acids. With 2 bases removed from V and 3 bases from J, the gap between germline ends came to 8 bases.

This rearrangement joins TRBV3-1 (or the pseudogene TRBV3-2) to TRBJ1-1; D unclear. V lost 4 bases and J 1 base, leaving 7 bases between the germline ends. Looked up from germline, CDR1 is LGHDT and CDR2 is YNNKEL (reference sequence). This CDR3 is built from 13 residues. CDR3 nucleotide sequence: TGTGCCAGCAGCCCCGCGCAGAACACTGAAGCTTTCTTT. It yields the protein CASSPAQNTEAFF.

The chain joins TRBV6-2 or TRBV6-3 to TRBJ2-2; TRBD1 might be the D (5 bases). V gave up 5 bases and J gave up 7 bases, with 17 bases separating them. Per the germline V gene, CDR1 is MNHEY and CDR2 is SVGEGT. CDR3 length: 15 amino acids. The DNA of the CDR3 is TGTGCCAGCAGTCCAGGGAAGGTGGTGATCGGGGAGCTGTTTTTT. This sequence encodes CASSPGKVVIGELFF.

This clone came up a few times. The J gene is TRBJ2-7, the V gene TRBV4-2, with 8 bases aligning to TRBD1. CDR3 length: 15 residues. In germline, CDR1 is LGHNA, CDR2 YNFKEQ. J gave up 3 bases and V 3 bases, and 7 bases lay outside the gene matches. DNA of the CDR3: TGTGCCAGCAGCCACCCCGCAGGACAGGGCTACGAGCAGTACTTC. Residues: CASSHPAGQGYEQYF.

This clone turned up a few times. The rearrangement uses TRBV7-9 and TRBJ2-1; weak D call: TRBD2 (7 bases). CDR1 is SEHNR and CDR2 is FQNEAQ in the germline V gene (reference sequence). Deletions cut 5 bases from V and 5 bases from J, with 19 bases between. The CDR3 runs 16 residues. The CDR3 loop reads CASSEFGGQADNEQFF. The DNA of the CDR3 is TGTGCCAGCAGCGAATTCGGGGGGCAGGCCGACAATGAGCAGTTCTTC.

This sequence joins TRBV19 and TRBJ1-2; D remains unclear. CDR1 LNHDA and CDR2 SQIVND come from the germline V gene (reference sequence). Trimming shortened V by 3 bases and J by 8 bases, and 19 bases separated the two germline ends. The CDR3 runs 15 residues. The CDR3: CASSMVARTRGGYTF. The CDR3 DNA reads as TGTGCCAGTAGTATGGTAGCCAGGACCCGAGGGGGCTACACCTTC.

The genes are TRBV12-3 or TRBV12-4 and TRBJ1-4; maybe TRBD1 (5 bases). The length of the CDR3 is 12 residues. The V end was cut by 1 base, the J end by 10 bases, with 7 bases between. The CDR3 region is CASSLVGVKLFF. DNA for the CDR3: TGTGCCAGCAGTTTAGTAGGGGTAAAACTGTTTTTT.

This clone has just one count. The genes are TRBV3-1 (or the pseudogene TRBV3-2) and TRBJ2-7, with TRBD1 as a possible D gene (5 bases). The V and J ends lost 2 bases and 4 bases respectively, with 6 bases between them. The CDR3 runs 12 residues. CDR1 and CDR2 (germline): LGHDT, YNNKEL (reference sequence). CDR3 coding DNA: TGTGCCAGCAGCCAACAGGGATACGAGCAGTACTTC. It translates to CASSQQGYEQYF.

CDR3 nucleotide sequence: TGCGCCAGCAGCCAACTACTAGCCAGCACAGATACGCAGTATTTT. Its protein is CASSQLLASTDTQYF. The V call is TRBV4-1, the J call TRBJ2-3, with D possibly TRBD2 on 6 matching bases. Trimming pared 2 bases from V and 0 bases from J, leaving 9 bases between. The CDR3 length is 15 residues. The germline CDR1 and CDR2 sequences are MGHRA and YSYEKL.